This entry is about one T cell receptor (beta chain). This clonotype has only a few counts. Its antigen remains undetermined. No base quality values were provided; no much bigger clone lies one nucleotide off. The library was produced with 5' RACE. The sequencer was an Illumina HiSeq 2500. A second about 7 to 11 cycle PCR used a sample-barcoded 5' primer and a J-beta primer mix. Each TCR beta cDNA molecule received a unique molecular identifier from a template-switch 5' adaptor carrying 12 random nucleotides. Each sample yielded at least 3 million CDR3-containing paired-end reads. First-strand cDNA was synthesized from all RNA with the Mint cDNA synthesis kit, primed by a TRBC-specific oligonucleotide. Following uracil-DNA glycosylase treatment, all cDNA underwent a first 18-cycle PCR with the universal primers M1SS and BC2_uni_R. The paper's data handling went like this. For normalization, 1 million high-quality reads, each with a distinct molecular identifier, were randomly selected from each sample. Instead of being binned into consensus sequences, reads with shared molecular identifiers were discarded. MiTCR, with a Q25 quality threshold and the strictest error-elimination algorithm, was used for CDR3 identification, clonotype clustering and error correction. A nonparametric unseen species model with Euler transformation was used to estimate a lower bound on total TCR beta diversity. TCRdb reanalyzed the raw reads on its own, using fastp at Q25 for trimming and MiXCR for clone calling, and kept in-frame beta chains. Here each entry gathers all rows of one CDR3 protein and keeps the most common genes and DNA. TCRdb's processing, not the study's, gives the V and J calls here. Counted in this sample were about 1.8 million distinct CDR3 sequences; roughly 50% of them appeared once. The top ten clonotypes cover around 2.1% of the sample.

The data stem from a study of blood T cells in healthy people across ages (dated by TCRdb to 2015 to 2017). In terms of the full investigation: Template switching captured roughly one uniquely barcoded TCR beta cDNA molecule per two T cells in model experiments. The study measured age-related changes in TCR beta repertoire diversity using deep sequencing normalized with unique cDNA molecular identifiers. Using the same blood draw, the study looked at two additional independent replicas of 1 million unique cDNA reads for two donors, one aged 18 to 29 and the other aged 80 or older. Donors were grouped into four age groups: young (average 16 years), middle-aged (39), aged (62) and long-lived (around 82). To avoid experimental bias, donors of different ages were randomly spread across the sequencing lanes.

Systemically healthy Caucasian individuals from Russia, 35 to 50 in total and aged roughly 6 to 100 years, were included as donors. Approximately 9.3 milliliters of peripheral blood were collected from each donor into EDTA-treated Vacutainer tubes. PBMCs were isolated by Ficoll-Paque density-gradient centrifugation, with at least 6 million obtained per sample. Total RNA was extracted from PBMCs with Trizol reagent, with at least 5.5 micrograms obtained per sample. For every donor, flow cytometry on a PBMC aliquot measured the percentage of naive CD45RAhigh/CD27high T cells. Study-level results and caveats: Donor CMV infection status was unknown, potentially confounding age-related changes in expanded clonotypes. Observed TCR beta diversity correlated strongly with the percentage of naive T cells measured by flow cytometry. Bulk unsorted PBMC profiling prevented conclusive comparison of naive and antigen-experienced compartments. Total diversity estimates from one million sequenced T cells were considered lower bounds and underestimates. Compared with the aged group, the long-lived group had more naive CD4+ T cells, fewer expanded clones and increased TCR diversity, suggesting age selection. Observed TCR beta diversity per million T cells fell roughly linearly with age, and a significant reduction was already apparent by age roughly 40.

From the cysteine up to the phenylalanine, the CDR3 has a length of 16 residues. Just CDR3 DNA is preserved here, 48 bases in frame from base 1. Relative to germline, V is missing 2 bases and J is missing 0 bases, with 7 bases of the junction outside any gene match. From a lookup of the germline V gene (reference sequence), CDR1 and CDR2 are DFQATT and SNEGSKA. The TCR comes from a woman aged 40 to 49 in good health. Sequenced material: blood. This chain joins TRBV20-1 to TRBJ1-2; TRBD1 aligns with 9 central bases. The DNA is TGCAGTGCTAGACTAGGGACAGGGACCCCTAACTATGGCTACACCTTC. Its translation reads: CSARLGTGTPNYGYTF.